The rows below give T cell receptor beta chains drawn from one sample of a study of post-analysis software for immune sequencing data. TCRdb itself ran the PCR reads through MiXCR, one entry per CDR3 protein. The data show about 820,000 distinct CDR3 sequences, with roughly half seen just once and around 4.5% held by the top ten. Sequencing was done on a sample of blood. All receptors derive from a girl aged 5-17 years with multiple sclerosis. Each CDR3 is given with its conserved first and last residue.

v_gene	j_gene	CDR3aa
TRBV2	TRBJ1-1	CASRGLASTEAFF
TRBV12-3/TRBV12-4	TRBJ2-1	CASKHLLVHEQFF
TRBV29-1	TRBJ2-1	CSSNGAIEQFF
TRBV20-1	TRBJ1-1	CSAPRAGGRTEAFF
TRBV7-8	TRBJ2-4	CASSRTGWEQYF
TRBV29-1	TRBJ2-7	CSVWSSGSYEQYF
TRBV6-1	TRBJ2-1	CASSVLAQYEQFF
TRBV5-1	TRBJ2-7	CASSLEGTASYEQYF
TRBV3-1	TRBJ2-5	CASSQQNVQYF
TRBV7-6	-	CASSSPQVHEQYF
TRBV20-1	TRBJ2-3	CSARDWGPGDTQYF
TRBV2	-	CASSQLGTSGETQYF
TRBV25-1	TRBJ2-1	CASSRVVANEQFF
TRBV29-1	TRBJ2-7	CSARTGSTYEQYF
TRBV3-1	TRBJ1-5	CASSQQGNQPQHF
TRBV12-3/TRBV12-4	TRBJ1-6	CASSSQGSSYNSPLHF
TRBV18	TRBJ2-1	CASSPLDANEQFF
TRBV12-3/TRBV12-4	TRBJ1-4	CASSLDASTNEKLFF
TRBV7-9	TRBJ2-5	CASSLVTGGGETQYF
TRBV7-2	TRBJ2-3	CASSPGPTDTQYF